Presented here are 5 T cell receptor beta chains from one specimen sequenced in a study of CD8 T cells in Susac syndrome. The RNA input was about 0.5 to 1 ug, and it was reverse transcribed with random hexamers. TCRdb used MiXCR to reprocess the immunoSEQ multiplex PCR reads, holding one entry per CDR3 protein. Among roughly 130,000 distinct CDR3 sequences listed, roughly 94% were seen once. Sequencing was carried out using CD4+ T cells from PBMCs. The receptors come from a human donor with multiple sclerosis.

The gene calls are TRBV9 and TRBJ1-1; D remains ambiguous. V lost 2 bases and J 0 bases, leaving 8 bases between the germline ends. The CDR3 covers 14 residues. Looked up from germline, CDR1 is SGDLS and CDR2 is YYNGEE. CDR3 DNA sequence: TGTGCCAGCAGCGTCAGATCGATGAACACTGAAGCTTTCTTT. Its protein is CASSVRSMNTEAFF.

The chain employs TRBV5-8 and TRBJ1-1; D is perhaps TRBD1 (5 bases). The germline V and J ends were trimmed by 6 bases and 1 base, with 13 bases remaining between them. From germline, CDR1 is SGHTS and CDR2 YDEGEE. CDR3 length: 14 residues. This CDR3 reads CASTTGAENTEAFF. For the CDR3, the DNA is TGTGCCAGCACGACCGGGGCGGAGAACACTGAAGCTTTCTTT.

This chain uses TRBV12-3 or TRBV12-4 with TRBJ2-6; D might be TRBD1 (5 bases). Between the trimmed V and J ends, which lost 7 bases and 0 bases, there was a span of 13 bases. The CDR3 is made up of 16 amino acids. CDR3 loop: CASTLTAGSGANVLTF. CDR3 bases: TGTGCCAGCACCTTGACAGCCGGCTCTGGGGCCAACGTCCTGACTTTC.

The rearrangement uses TRBV11-2 and TRBJ2-5; no clear D gene. The V end was cut by 1 base, the J end by 1 base, with 4 bases between. Germline values: CDR1 SGHAT, CDR2 FQNNGV. The CDR3 is made up of 13 amino acids. The CDR3 DNA reads TGTGCCAGCAGCTTAGGAGTCCAAGAGACCCAGTACTTC. This translates into CASSLGVQETQYF.

CDR3 bases: TGTGCCAGCAGTTTGTCAGGGCAGGGTTTCAGCACAGATACGCAGTATTTT. It translates to CASSLSGQGFSTDTQYF. The rearrangement uses TRBV27 and TRBJ2-3; tentatively, D is TRBD1 (5 bases). The CDR3 is made up of 17 amino acids. Trimming took off 3 bases at V and 0 bases at J, with 16 bases between the two ends. Germline CDR1 is MNHEY and CDR2 is SMNVEV (reference sequence).